Listed below are T cell receptor beta chains from one sample, sequenced in a study of blood T cells in healthy people across ages. From the 5' RACE reads, TCRdb called clonotypes with MiXCR, one entry per CDR3 protein. The table has approximately 600,000 distinct CDR3 sequences, roughly 53% seen once; the top ten hold 35% to 40%. Input material: blood. These TCRs come from a man aged 55-75 years in good health. Each CDR3 is given with its conserved first and last residue. The order of the fields is clone size, V gene, D gene, J gene, CDR3 protein, CDR3 DNA. The D gene is left open where the match is weak. Size is omitted from some rows. Given values are once, few, many or a class for expanded clones.

size: .
V: TRBV4-2
D: .
J: TRBJ1-6
CDR3: CASSQDGGSDSPLHF
DNA: TGTGCCAGCAGCCAAGATGGGGGTTCAGATTCACCCCTCCACTTT

size: .
V: TRBV6-2/TRBV6-3
D: .
J: TRBJ1-5
CDR3: CASSSRETRDQPQHF
DNA: TGTGCCAGCAGTTCCAGGGAGACGAGGGATCAGCCCCAGCATTTT

size: many
V: TRBV6-5
D: .
J: TRBJ1-4
CDR3: CASRFSRGEGLFF
DNA: TGTGCCAGCAGATTCTCCCGCGGGGAGGGACTGTTTTTT

size: .
V: TRBV6-6
D: .
J: TRBJ2-7
CDR3: CASSAGLFSYEQYF
DNA: TGTGCCAGCAGCGCGGGACTCTTCTCCTACGAGCAGTACTTC

size: .
V: TRBV4-1
D: TRBD1
J: TRBJ1-5
CDR3: CASSQGGRGLYSNQPQHF
DNA: TGCGCCAGCAGCCAAGGGGGCAGGGGGCTTTATAGCAATCAGCCCCAGCATTTT

size: .
V: TRBV10-2
D: .
J: TRBJ2-1
CDR3: CASSQAANVEQFF
DNA: TGCGCCAGCAGTCAGGCGGCCAACGTGGAGCAGTTCTTC

size: .
V: TRBV15
D: TRBD2
J: TRBJ2-3
CDR3: CATSRELAGVLNTQYF
DNA: TGTGCCACCAGCAGGGAACTAGCGGGGGTACTGAATACGCAGTATTTT

size: few
V: TRBV5-1
D: .
J: TRBJ2-6
CDR3: CASSSESGANVLTF
DNA: TGCGCCAGCAGCTCTGAGTCAGGCGCCAACGTCCTGACTTTC

size: .
V: TRBV27
D: .
J: TRBJ2-3
CDR3: CASSLSAGSTDTQYF
DNA: TGTGCCAGCAGTTTATCCGCGGGGTCTACAGATACGCAGTATTTT

size: once
V: TRBV3-1
D: .
J: TRBJ1-2
CDR3: CASSQGDGMRVYGYTF
DNA: TGTGCCAGCAGCCAAGGTGACGGGATGCGTGTGTATGGCTACACCTTC

size: few
V: TRBV6-5
D: .
J: TRBJ2-5
CDR3: CASTNRETQYF
DNA: TGTGCCAGCACGAACCGGGAGACCCAGTACTTC

size: .
V: TRBV11-2
D: .
J: TRBJ1-1
CDR3: CASSLVTGGNTEAFF
DNA: TGTGCCAGCAGCTTAGTTACGGGGGGGAACACTGAAGCTTTCTTT

size: few
V: TRBV5-1
D: TRBD2
J: TRBJ2-5
CDR3: CASGLAGGKETQYF
DNA: TGCGCCAGCGGCTTGGCCGGGGGGAAAGAGACCCAGTACTTC

size: .
V: TRBV12-3/TRBV12-4
D: .
J: TRBJ2-5
CDR3: CASSLRTGGGNEQYF
DNA: TGTGCCAGCAGTTTGAGAACAGGGGGGGGTAATGAGCAGTACTTC

size: few
V: TRBV25-1
D: .
J: TRBJ2-3
CDR3: CASSETGSTDTQYF
DNA: TGTGCCAGCAGTGAGACCGGGAGCACAGATACGCAGTATTTT

size: .
V: TRBV2
D: TRBD2
J: TRBJ2-3
CDR3: CASSEGPGLGYTDTQYF
DNA: TGTGCCAGCAGTGAGGGCCCGGGACTAGGGTACACAGATACGCAGTATTTT

size: once
V: TRBV5-1
D: .
J: TRBJ2-3
CDR3: CASSLWGTKDTDTQYF
DNA: TGCGCCAGCAGCTTGTGGGGGACAAAGGACACAGATACGCAGTATTTT

size: .
V: TRBV3-1
D: .
J: TRBJ1-4
CDR3: CASSRSRGAELFF
DNA: TGTGCCAGCAGCCGCAGCCGGGGGGCTGAACTGTTTTTT

size: .
V: TRBV20-1
D: TRBD2
J: TRBJ2-3
CDR3: CSERGSTDTLYF
DNA: TGCAGCGAGCGGGGAAGCACAGATACGCTGTATTTT

size: .
V: TRBV6-5
D: .
J: TRBJ2-7
CDR3: CASSYSRGGDYEQYF
DNA: TGTGCCAGCAGTTACTCGAGGGGCGGGGACTACGAGCAGTACTTC

size: few
V: TRBV5-1
D: .
J: TRBJ2-5
CDR3: CASSFQGQAETQYF
DNA: TGCGCCAGCAGCTTCCAAGGACAAGCAGAGACCCAGTACTTC

size: .
V: TRBV6-1
D: TRBD2
J: TRBJ2-3
CDR3: CASASGGALRTDTQYF
DNA: TGTGCCAGCGCCAGCGGGGGGGCCCTTAGAACAGATACGCAGTATTTT

size: .
V: TRBV5-1
D: .
J: TRBJ2-3
CDR3: CASSTTTGDTQYF
DNA: TGCGCCAGCAGCACTACGACCGGGGATACGCAGTATTTT

size: few
V: TRBV5-1
D: TRBD1
J: TRBJ1-4
CDR3: CASRGDSFNEKLFF
DNA: TGCGCCAGCAGAGGGGACAGCTTTAATGAAAAACTGTTTTTT

size: few
V: TRBV6-4
D: .
J: TRBJ1-1
CDR3: CASSGQLNTEAFF
DNA: TGTGCCAGCAGTGGACAGTTGAACACTGAAGCTTTCTTT

size: once
V: TRBV14
D: TRBD1
J: TRBJ1-1
CDR3: CASSQDRVRGLGTEAFF
DNA: TGTGCCAGCAGCCAAGATCGGGTCAGGGGGCTCGGTACTGAAGCTTTCTTT

size: few
V: TRBV7-9
D: TRBD1
J: TRBJ2-1
CDR3: CASSRMGQGVTDEQFF
DNA: TGTGCCAGCAGCCGCATGGGACAGGGGGTAACTGATGAGCAGTTCTTC

size: .
V: TRBV6-1
D: TRBD2
J: TRBJ2-3
CDR3: CASTRLAGGSTDTQYF
DNA: TGTGCCAGCACCAGACTAGCGGGGGGTTCCACAGATACGCAGTATTTT

size: .
V: TRBV9
D: .
J: TRBJ2-1
CDR3: CASSATGINNEQFF
DNA: TGTGCCAGCAGCGCCACCGGGATCAACAATGAGCAGTTCTTC

size: few
V: TRBV3-1
D: TRBD1
J: TRBJ1-2
CDR3: CASSPRDRGGGYTF
DNA: TGTGCCAGCAGCCCCCGGGACAGGGGTGGCGGCTACACCTTC

size: .
V: TRBV10-2
D: TRBD1
J: TRBJ2-5
CDR3: CASSEPRDRLGSETQYF
DNA: TGCGCCAGCAGTGAGCCCCGGGACAGGTTGGGGTCGGAGACCCAGTACTTC

size: few
V: TRBV25-1
D: TRBD1
J: TRBJ1-3
CDR3: CASSPTTGGSGNTIYF
DNA: TGTGCCAGCAGTCCGACGACAGGGGGCTCTGGAAACACCATATATTTT

size: few
V: TRBV9
D: .
J: TRBJ2-3
CDR3: CASSVVGHTQYF
DNA: TGTGCCAGCAGCGTAGTAGGCCATACGCAGTATTTT

size: .
V: TRBV5-1
D: TRBD1
J: TRBJ1-4
CDR3: CASSWTGPNEKLFF
DNA: TGCGCCAGCAGCTGGACAGGGCCGAATGAAAAACTGTTTTTT

size: .
V: TRBV21-1
D: .
J: TRBJ2-5
CDR3: CASSKRRTGKETQYF
DNA: TGTGCCAGCAGCAAACGAAGGACAGGGAAAGAGACCCAGTACTTC

size: few
V: TRBV7-2
D: TRBD2
J: TRBJ2-7
CDR3: CASTRGVLASGYEQYF
DNA: TGTGCCAGCACTCGTGGTGTTCTCGCTAGCGGCTACGAGCAGTACTTC

size: few
V: TRBV27
D: TRBD1
J: TRBJ2-5
CDR3: CASSHGTGGYETQYF
DNA: TGTGCCAGCAGTCACGGGACAGGGGGGTATGAGACCCAGTACTTC

size: few
V: TRBV4-2
D: .
J: TRBJ2-5
CDR3: CASSQDPEETQYF
DNA: TGTGCCAGCAGCCAAGATCCAGAAGAGACCCAGTACTTC

size: few
V: TRBV29-1
D: TRBD1
J: TRBJ1-2
CDR3: CSVSRQGGNGYTF
DNA: TGCAGCGTTAGCCGACAGGGAGGGAATGGCTACACCTTC

size: .
V: TRBV28
D: .
J: TRBJ2-1
CDR3: CASSFSVGQGQFF
DNA: TGTGCCAGCAGTTTTAGTGTGGGCCAGGGGCAGTTCTTC

size: .
V: TRBV12-3/TRBV12-4
D: TRBD1
J: TRBJ1-2
CDR3: CASSLFRQGQGYTF
DNA: TGTGCCAGCAGTTTATTTCGACAGGGTCAAGGCTACACCTTC

size: .
V: TRBV11-2
D: .
J: TRBJ1-5
CDR3: CASSPQPADQPQHF
DNA: TGTGCCAGCAGCCCGCAGCCGGCCGATCAGCCCCAGCATTTT

size: .
V: TRBV2
D: TRBD1
J: TRBJ1-1
CDR3: CASDRGMNTEAFF
DNA: TGTGCCAGCGACAGGGGGATGAACACTGAAGCTTTCTTT

size: .
V: TRBV7-2
D: .
J: TRBJ2-7
CDR3: CASSLVAASYEQYF
DNA: TGTGCCAGCAGCTTAGTGGCAGCCTCCTACGAGCAGTACTTC

size: .
V: TRBV2
D: .
J: TRBJ2-7
CDR3: CASTRGTGSYEQYF
DNA: TGTGCCAGCACCCGGGGCACCGGCTCCTACGAGCAGTACTTC

size: .
V: TRBV12-3/TRBV12-4
D: .
J: TRBJ1-1
CDR3: CASSIQDYTEAFF
DNA: TGTGCCAGCAGCATACAGGATTACACTGAAGCTTTCTTT

size: .
V: TRBV10-3
D: .
J: TRBJ2-7
CDR3: CAISGEQGHYEQYF
DNA: TGTGCCATCAGTGGGGAACAGGGCCACTACGAGCAGTACTTC

size: .
V: TRBV20-1
D: TRBD2
J: TRBJ2-3
CDR3: CSATAIAGGADTQYF
DNA: TGCAGTGCCACCGCTATAGCGGGGGGAGCAGATACGCAGTATTTT

size: few
V: TRBV11-2
D: .
J: TRBJ1-6
CDR3: CASSGGQIDSPLHF
DNA: TGTGCCAGCAGCGGCGGACAGATCGATTCACCCCTCCACTTT

size: once
V: TRBV5-1
D: TRBD1
J: TRBJ2-7
CDR3: CASSREAGTASYEQYF
DNA: TGCGCCAGCAGCCGCGAGGCCGGGACAGCCTCCTACGAGCAGTACTTC

size: few
V: TRBV29-1
D: .
J: TRBJ2-5
CDR3: CSVKRGYGGAQETQYF
DNA: TGCAGCGTGAAAAGGGGTTACGGTGGAGCCCAAGAGACCCAGTACTTC

size: once
V: TRBV12-3/TRBV12-4
D: TRBD1
J: TRBJ1-5
CDR3: CASSPGTVHQPQHF
DNA: TGTGCCAGCAGCCCCGGGACAGTTCATCAGCCCCAGCATTTT

size: .
V: TRBV29-1
D: TRBD2
J: TRBJ2-3
CDR3: CSVGAGGVTDTQYF
DNA: TGCAGCGTTGGAGCGGGAGGGGTCACAGATACGCAGTATTTT

size: .
V: TRBV5-1
D: .
J: TRBJ2-1
CDR3: CASQDSTNLEQFF
DNA: TGCGCCAGCCAGGACAGCACAAACCTAGAGCAGTTCTTC

size: .
V: TRBV4-1
D: TRBD1
J: TRBJ2-2
CDR3: CASSQGQGLNTGELFF
DNA: TGCGCCAGCAGCCAAGGACAGGGTCTGAACACCGGGGAGCTGTTTTTT

size: few
V: TRBV20-1
D: TRBD1
J: TRBJ1-5
CDR3: CSANLQGAGQPQHF
DNA: TGCAGTGCTAACCTACAGGGGGCCGGGCAGCCCCAGCATTTT

size: .
V: TRBV11-2
D: .
J: TRBJ2-5
CDR3: CASSLFLDSQETQYF
DNA: TGTGCCAGCAGCTTATTTCTCGACAGCCAAGAGACCCAGTACTTC

size: once
V: TRBV4-2
D: .
J: TRBJ1-2
CDR3: CASSQEEQGSYGYTF
DNA: TGTGCCAGCAGCCAAGAGGAACAGGGTAGCTATGGCTACACCTTC

size: .
V: TRBV24-1
D: TRBD1
J: TRBJ2-2
CDR3: CATSDGGQGSGELFF
DNA: TGTGCCACCAGTGATGGTGGACAGGGGTCCGGGGAGCTGTTTTTT

size: .
V: TRBV2
D: .
J: TRBJ1-2
CDR3: CASSEAREANYGYTF
DNA: TGTGCCAGCAGTGAAGCAAGAGAAGCTAACTATGGCTACACCTTC